These 2 T cell receptor beta chains originate from one sample sequenced in a study of CD8 T cells in Susac syndrome. After extraction with the RNeasy kit, roughly 0.45 to 1 ug of the RNA was reverse transcribed using random hexamers. TCRdb analysed the immunoSEQ multiplex PCR reads with MiXCR anew, one entry per CDR3 protein. The table has 400,000 or so distinct CDR3 sequences, approximately 85% seen once. The sequencing input was CD8+ T cells from PBMCs. The receptors shown here come from a human donor with multiple sclerosis.

The chain combines TRBV14 with TRBJ2-3, with D possibly TRBD2 on 7 matching bases. The V gene lost 5 bases and the J gene lost 1 base, with 19 bases spanning the gap. The CDR3 is made up of 17 amino acids. CDR1 is SGHDN and CDR2 is FVKESK in the germline V gene. CDR3 protein: CASSYMGAGVGTDTQYF. CDR3 nucleotides: TGTGCCAGCAGCTATATGGGGGCGGGAGTCGGCACAGATACGCAGTATTTT.

The gene calls are TRBV27 and TRBJ1-4; D gene uncertain. The CDR3 loop spans 16 amino acids. The V end lost 5 bases, the J end lost 6 bases, and 19 bases lay between the germline ends. The V gene's germline CDR1 is MNHEY and CDR2 SMNVEV (reference sequence). CDR3 DNA: TGTGCCAGCAGTCCGCTCTCGGGCTCCTCTTATGAAAAACTGTTTTTT. Translating it yields CASSPLSGSSYEKLFF.